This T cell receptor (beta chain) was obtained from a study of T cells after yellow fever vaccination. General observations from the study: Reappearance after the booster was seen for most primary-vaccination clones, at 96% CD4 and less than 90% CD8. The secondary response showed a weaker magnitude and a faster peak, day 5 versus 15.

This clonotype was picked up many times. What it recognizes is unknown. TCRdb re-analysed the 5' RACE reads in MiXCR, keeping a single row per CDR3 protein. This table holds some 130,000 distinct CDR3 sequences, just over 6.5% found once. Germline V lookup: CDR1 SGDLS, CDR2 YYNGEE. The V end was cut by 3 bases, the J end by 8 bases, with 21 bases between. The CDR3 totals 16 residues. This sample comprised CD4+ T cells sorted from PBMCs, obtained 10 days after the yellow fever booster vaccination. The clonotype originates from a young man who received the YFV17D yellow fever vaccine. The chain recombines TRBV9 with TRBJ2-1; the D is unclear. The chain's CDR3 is CASSALGGPVRDEQFF. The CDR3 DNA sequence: TGTGCCAGCAGCGCCTTGGGCGGCCCGGTTAGAGATGAGCAGTTCTTC.